This TCR beta chain was captured by sequencing in a study of hypomethylating agent response in myelodysplastic syndrome. About the research overall: Of the myelodysplastic syndrome patients, 9 were male, 2 female.

As to this clone: As yet, its antigen is unknown.

Original handling: VDJdb flagged more than 1.5% of approximately 150,000 unique clonotypes as previously reported viral-epitope-specific. Sequencing was performed with immunoSEQ multiplex PCR; in TCRdb, only in-frame clones are kept and a portion is missing. V, J and clone size derive from that table, while D and trimming were established from the DNA sequence. In the table there are 5,800 or so clones, roughly 80% of which are singletons. Overall study findings and caveats: After treatment, novel clonotypes emerged more in responders, contracted ones more in non-responders. Control donors' ages did not match those of MDS patients.

Specimen: bone marrow, collected before or after starting hypomethylating agent treatment for myelodysplastic syndrome (not recorded which). The TCR originated in a human donor with myelodysplastic syndrome.

The DNA for the CDR3 is TGTGCCAGCCAGGAGAGGGACAACCTACGTTTGGAGCAGTACTTC. Protein sequence: CASQERDNLRLEQYF. The rearrangement joins TRBV28 to TRBJ2-7; a weak D match, TRBD1 (6 bases). This CDR3 spans 15 amino acids. Germline V gene lookup returns CDR1 MDHEN and CDR2 SYDVKM. V lost 8 bases to trimming and J lost 7 bases, with 24 bases between them.